This TCR beta chain was sequenced for a study of blood T cell repertoires in COVID-19. Study-wide context: T cells, B-cell-depleted T cells, or PBMCs provided the cDNA or gDNA that served as material.

TCRdb's table, derived via immunoSEQ multiplex PCR, lists solely in-frame clones and lacks some. The top ten hold about 9.4% of the sample, which has some 300,000 clones, just under 90% seen once. Recruitment covered 20 to 25 US areas and drew participants whose ages spanned about 18 to 100 years. Categorization into cohorts depended on clinical history that participants reported. Either two negative PCRs, clearance, or symptom resolution qualified Cohort 3 donors as recovered. CDR3 size: 12 residues. Germline CDR1 is KGHSH and CDR2 is LQKENI. Trimming took off 2 bases at V and 4 bases at J, with 3 bases between the two ends.

J is TRBJ1-5 and V is TRBV18; D is undetermined. Sequencing was carried out using PBMCs or T cells enriched from blood (not recorded which). This TCR was sampled from a woman aged 25 to 39 who had recovered from COVID-19. The CDR3 region is CASSPENQPQHF. The DNA of the CDR3 is TGTGCCAGCTCACCAGAGAATCAGCCCCAGCATTTT.